Below, one T cell receptor beta chain is given with its context. The antigen is not known. Germline assignment: CDR1 MDHEN and CDR2 SYDVKM. The ends lost 3 bases at V and 2 bases at J; junction bases unmatched: 9. This CDR3 region has 17 residues. Specified time point: after neoadjuvant nivolumab, at surgical resection. TCRdb's copy holds only in-frame clones and misses some; the assay was immunoSEQ multiplex PCR. The sample shows some 61,000 clones, approximately 85% of them seen only once. This sample was included in a study of neoadjuvant anti-PD-1 for oral cavity cancer. Study-level findings and limits: PBMC Gini-index clonality exceeded responders' in non-responders post-nivolumab.

Here the sequenced sample was PBMCs, taken after nivolumab (anti-PD-1) treatment. The clonotype was recovered from a person aged 35-80 years with oral cavity squamous cell carcinoma. The chain has TRBV28 and TRBJ1-2; 10 nucleotides match TRBD1. The CDR3 loop is CASSLTGGKGSNYGYTF. As DNA, the CDR3 is TGTGCCAGCAGTTTGACAGGGGGCAAAGGATCCAACTATGGCTACACCTTC.